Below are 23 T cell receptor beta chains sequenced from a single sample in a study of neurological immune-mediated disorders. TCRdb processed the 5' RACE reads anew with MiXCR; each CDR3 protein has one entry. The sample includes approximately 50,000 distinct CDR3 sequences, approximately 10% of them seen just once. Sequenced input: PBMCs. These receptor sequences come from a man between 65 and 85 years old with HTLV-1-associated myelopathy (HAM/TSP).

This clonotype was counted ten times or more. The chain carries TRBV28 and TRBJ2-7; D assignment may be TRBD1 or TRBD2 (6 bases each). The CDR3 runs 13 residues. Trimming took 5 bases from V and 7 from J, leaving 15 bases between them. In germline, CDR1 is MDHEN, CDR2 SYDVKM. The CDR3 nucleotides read TGTGCCAGCAGTCGGGGGACATCGGGGGAGCAGTACTTC. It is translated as CASSRGTSGEQYF.

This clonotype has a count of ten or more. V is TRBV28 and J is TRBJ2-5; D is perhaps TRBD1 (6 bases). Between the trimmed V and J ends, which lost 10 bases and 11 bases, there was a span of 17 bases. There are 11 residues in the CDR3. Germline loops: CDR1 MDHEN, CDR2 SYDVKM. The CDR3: CATNAGQFQYF. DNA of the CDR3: TGTGCCACGAATGCCGGACAGTTTCAGTACTTC.

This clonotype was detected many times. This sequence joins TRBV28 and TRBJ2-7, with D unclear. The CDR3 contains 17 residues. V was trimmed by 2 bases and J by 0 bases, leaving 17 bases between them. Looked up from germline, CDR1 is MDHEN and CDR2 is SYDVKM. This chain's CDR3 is CASSLGPDFTSSYEQYF. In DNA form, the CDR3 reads TGTGCCAGCAGTTTAGGACCGGATTTTACAAGCTCCTACGAGCAGTACTTC.

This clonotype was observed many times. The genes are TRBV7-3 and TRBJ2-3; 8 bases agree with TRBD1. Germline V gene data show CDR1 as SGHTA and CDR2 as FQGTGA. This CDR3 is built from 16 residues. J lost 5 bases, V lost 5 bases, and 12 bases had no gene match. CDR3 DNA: TGTGCCAGCAGCGAGAGGAACAGGGGGAGTAGAGATACGCAGTATTTT. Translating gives CASSERNRGSRDTQYF.

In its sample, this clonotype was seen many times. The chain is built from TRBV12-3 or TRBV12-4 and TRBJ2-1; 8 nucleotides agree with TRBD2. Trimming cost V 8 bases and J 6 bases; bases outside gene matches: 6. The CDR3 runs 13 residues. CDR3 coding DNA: TGTGCCAGCGGAGGAGCGGGAGTCAATGAGCAGTTCTTC. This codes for CASGGAGVNEQFF.

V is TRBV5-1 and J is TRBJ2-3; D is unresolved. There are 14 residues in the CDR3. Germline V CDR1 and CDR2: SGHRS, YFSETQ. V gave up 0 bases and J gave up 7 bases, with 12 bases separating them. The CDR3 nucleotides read TGCGCCAGCAGCTTGGTGGCTGGTGTTAATACGCAGTATTTT. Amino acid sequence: CASSLVAGVNTQYF.

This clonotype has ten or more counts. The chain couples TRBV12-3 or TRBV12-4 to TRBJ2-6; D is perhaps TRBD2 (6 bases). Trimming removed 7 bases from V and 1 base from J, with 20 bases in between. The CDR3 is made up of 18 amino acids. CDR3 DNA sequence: TGTGCCAGCACCTTCGGAGGGGCCCCCCTATCTGGGGCCAACGTCCTGACTTTC. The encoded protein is CASTFGGAPLSGANVLTF.

This CDR3 is CSAILARGEGPQHF. The CDR3 nucleotides are TGCAGTGCTATCCTAGCGCGGGGCGAAGGGCCCCAGCATTTT. The chain links TRBV20-1 to TRBJ1-5; D possibly corresponds to TRBD1 (5 bases). Germline V gives CDR1 DFQATT, CDR2 SNEGSKA (reference sequence). This CDR3 contains 14 residues. V was pared by 4 bases and J by 9 bases, with 19 bases between.

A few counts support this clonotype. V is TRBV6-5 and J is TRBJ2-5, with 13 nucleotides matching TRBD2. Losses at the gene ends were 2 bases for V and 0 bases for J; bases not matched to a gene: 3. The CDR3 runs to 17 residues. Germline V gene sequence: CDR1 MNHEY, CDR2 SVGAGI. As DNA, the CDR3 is TGTGCCAGCAGTTACGGGACTAGCGGGATCTACCAAGAGACCCAGTACTTC. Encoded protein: CASSYGTSGIYQETQYF.

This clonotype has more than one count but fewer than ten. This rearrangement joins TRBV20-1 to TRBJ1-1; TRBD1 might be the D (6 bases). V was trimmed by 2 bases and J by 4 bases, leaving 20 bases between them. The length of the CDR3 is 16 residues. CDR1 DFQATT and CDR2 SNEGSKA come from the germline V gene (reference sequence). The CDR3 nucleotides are TGCAGTGCTAGAAAAATGTGGGGGGCTAGCGGCACTGAAGCTTTCTTT. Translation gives CSARKMWGASGTEAFF.

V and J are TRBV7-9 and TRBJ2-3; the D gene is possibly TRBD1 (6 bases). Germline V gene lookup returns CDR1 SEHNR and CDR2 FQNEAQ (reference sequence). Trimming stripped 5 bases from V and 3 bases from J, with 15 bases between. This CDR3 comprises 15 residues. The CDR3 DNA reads TGTGCCAGCAGCGCCCGACAGGTATGGACAGATACGCAGTATTTT. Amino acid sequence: CASSARQVWTDTQYF.

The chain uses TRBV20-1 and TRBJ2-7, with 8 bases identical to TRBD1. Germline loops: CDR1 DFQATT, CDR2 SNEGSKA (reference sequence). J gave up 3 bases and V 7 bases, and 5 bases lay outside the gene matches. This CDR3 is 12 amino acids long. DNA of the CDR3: TGCAGTGTTTCGACAGGGGACTACGAGCAGTACTTC. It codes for CSVSTGDYEQYF.

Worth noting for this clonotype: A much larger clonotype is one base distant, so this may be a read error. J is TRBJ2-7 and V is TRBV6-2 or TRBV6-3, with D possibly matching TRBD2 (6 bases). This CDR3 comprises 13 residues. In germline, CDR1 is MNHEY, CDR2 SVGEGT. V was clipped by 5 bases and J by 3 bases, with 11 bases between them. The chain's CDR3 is CASSRLEVYEQYF. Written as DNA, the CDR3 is TGTGCCAGCAGTCGACTAGAGGTCTACGAGCAGTACTTC.

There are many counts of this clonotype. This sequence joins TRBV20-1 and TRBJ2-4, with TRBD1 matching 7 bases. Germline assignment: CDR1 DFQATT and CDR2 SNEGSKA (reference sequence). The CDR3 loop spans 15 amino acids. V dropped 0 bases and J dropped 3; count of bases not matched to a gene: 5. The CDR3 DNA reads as TGCAGTGCTAGAGATCTGACAGGGTTCAAAAACATTCAGTACTTC. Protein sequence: CSARDLTGFKNIQYF.

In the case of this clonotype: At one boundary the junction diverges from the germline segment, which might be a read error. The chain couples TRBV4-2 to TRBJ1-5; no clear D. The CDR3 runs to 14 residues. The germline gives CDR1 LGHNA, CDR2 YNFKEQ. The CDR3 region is CASSQKPRNKTQNF. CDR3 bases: TGTGCCAGCAGCCAAAAGCCGCGGAACAAAACACAGAATTTT.

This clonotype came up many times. Written as DNA, the CDR3 is TGTGCCAGCAGCCTCCGACTGGCGAACACCGGGGAGCTGTTTTTT. Its protein product is CASSLRLANTGELFF. The chain joins TRBV9 to TRBJ2-2; D remains ambiguous. Germline CDR1 SGDLS, CDR2 YYNGEE. This CDR3 has 15 residues. V lost 4 bases and J lost 0, with 10 bases in between. The variable domain in full, completed from reference TRBV9 and TRBJ2-2, reads DSGVTQTPKHLITATGQRVTLRCSPRSGDLSVYWYQQSLDQGLQFLIQYYNGEERAKGNILERFSAQQFPDLHSELNLSSLELGDSALYFCASSLRLANTGELFFGEGSRLTVL.

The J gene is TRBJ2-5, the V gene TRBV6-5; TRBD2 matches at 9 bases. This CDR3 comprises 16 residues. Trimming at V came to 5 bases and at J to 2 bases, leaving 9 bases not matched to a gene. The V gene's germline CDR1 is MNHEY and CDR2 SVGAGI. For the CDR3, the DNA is TGTGCCAGCAGTACGACTAGCGGCGAATTACAAGAGACCCAGTACTTC. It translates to CASSTTSGELQETQYF.

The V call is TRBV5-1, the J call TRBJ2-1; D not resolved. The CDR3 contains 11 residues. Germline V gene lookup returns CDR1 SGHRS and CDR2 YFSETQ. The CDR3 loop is CSGSLEGNRFF. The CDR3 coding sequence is TGCTCCGGCAGCTTGGAAGGGAATCGGTTCTTC.

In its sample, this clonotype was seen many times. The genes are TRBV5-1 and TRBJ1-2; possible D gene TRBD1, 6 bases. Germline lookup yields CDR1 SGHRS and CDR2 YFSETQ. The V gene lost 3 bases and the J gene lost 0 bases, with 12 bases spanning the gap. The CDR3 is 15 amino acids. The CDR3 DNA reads TGCGCCAGCAGCTATCAGGACAGCCCTAACTATGGCTACACCTTC. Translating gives CASSYQDSPNYGYTF.

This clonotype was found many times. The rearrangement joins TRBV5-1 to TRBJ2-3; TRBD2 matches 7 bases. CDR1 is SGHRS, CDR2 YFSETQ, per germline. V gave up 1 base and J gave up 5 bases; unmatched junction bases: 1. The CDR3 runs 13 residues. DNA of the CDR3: TGCGCCAGCAGCTTGCCGGGAGGAGATACGCAGTATTTT. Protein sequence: CASSLPGGDTQYF.

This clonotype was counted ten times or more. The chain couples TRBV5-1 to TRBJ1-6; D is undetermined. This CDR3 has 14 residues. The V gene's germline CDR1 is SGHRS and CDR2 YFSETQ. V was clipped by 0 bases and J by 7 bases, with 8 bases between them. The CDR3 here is CASSLGSANSPLHF. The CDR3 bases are TGCGCCAGCAGCTTGGGGTCAGCAAATTCACCCCTCCACTTT.

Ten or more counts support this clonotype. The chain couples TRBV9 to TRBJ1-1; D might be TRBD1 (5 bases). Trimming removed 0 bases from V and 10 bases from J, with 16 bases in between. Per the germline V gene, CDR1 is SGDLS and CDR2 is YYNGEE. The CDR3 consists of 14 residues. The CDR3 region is CASSVGGWGNVAFF. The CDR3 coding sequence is TGTGCCAGCAGCGTAGGGGGCTGGGGTAACGTAGCTTTCTTT. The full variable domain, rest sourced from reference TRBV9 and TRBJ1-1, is DSGVTQTPKHLITATGQRVTLRCSPRSGDLSVYWYQQSLDQGLQFLIQYYNGEERAKGNILERFSAQQFPDLHSELNLSSLELGDSALYFCASSVGGWGNVAFFGQGTRLTVV.

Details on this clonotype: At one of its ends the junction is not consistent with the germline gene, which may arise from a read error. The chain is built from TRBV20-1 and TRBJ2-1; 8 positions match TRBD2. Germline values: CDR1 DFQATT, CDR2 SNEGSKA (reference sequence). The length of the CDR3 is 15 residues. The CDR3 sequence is CSAEVAGWSYSEQFF. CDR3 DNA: TGCAGTGCTGAGGTAGCGGGATGGTCCTACAGTGAGCAGTTCTTC.